This T cell receptor (beta chain) appears in the sequencing data of a study of cytomegalovirus exposure and HLA in healthy donors. Findings of the study overall: The study listed about 150 cytomegalovirus-associated TCR beta chains.

The PCR had 60 Vbeta and 13 Jbeta primers. Here immunoSEQ multiplex PCR was the method, and the copy in TCRdb shows in-frame clones only, minus some. The sample records some 120,000 clones, about 80% being singletons. In regard to this clone: Its target is not known.

Trimming took 4 bases from V and 2 from J; bases not matched to a gene: 8. Germline assignment: CDR1 SGHRS and CDR2 YFSETQ. The CDR3 totals 16 residues. This receptor was taken from a woman between 45 and 60 years old in good health and CMV-seropositive. The material sequenced was PBMCs. This sequence joins TRBV5-1 and TRBJ2-5, with TRBD1 matching over 10 bases. The CDR3 DNA is TGCGCCAGCAGCGCTCCCGGGACAGGGGCTCAAGAGACCCAGTACTTC. This sequence encodes CASSAPGTGAQETQYF.